The 32 T cell receptor beta chains reported below all come from one sample, sequenced in a study of T cell responses to AZD1222 COVID-19 vaccine. Clones were read by immunoSEQ multiplex PCR, and TCRdb kept only the in-frame ones, dropping some. Here the sample spans 25,000 to 35,000 clones, about 77% being singletons. The sequences come from peripheral blood, collected on day 0 of AZD1222 vaccination. These receptors originate from an adult in good health.

The chain has TRBV7-2 and TRBJ2-1; D is possibly TRBD2 (7 bases). Germline assignment: CDR1 SGHTA and CDR2 FQGNSA. CDR3 length: 13 residues. The germline V and J ends were trimmed by 2 bases and 9 bases, with 11 bases remaining between them. The CDR3 coding sequence is TGTGCCAGCAGCTTACGGGGGGCCGGTGAGCAGTTCTTC. It yields the protein CASSLRGAGEQFF.

The chain has TRBV2 and TRBJ1-3; perhaps TRBD1 as D (6 bases). With 6 bases removed from V and 0 bases from J, the gap between germline ends came to 21 bases. The CDR3 is 18 amino acids. Germline V gene lookup returns CDR1 SNHLY and CDR2 FYNNEI. CDR3 coding DNA: TGTGCCAGCAGCCGATACGGGGGCTTTGTTCACTCTGGAAACACCATATATTTT. As protein: CASSRYGGFVHSGNTIYF.

In this sample, this clone turned up a few times. This chain joins TRBV7-9 and TRBJ1-1; D is uncertain. Trimming left V 5 bases short and J 7 bases short, with 8 bases between. Looked up from germline, CDR1 is SEHNR and CDR2 is FQNEAQ (reference sequence). The CDR3 extends over 11 amino acids. CDR3 DNA: TGTGCCAGCAGCCAACGAGTTGAAGCTTTCTTT. Amino acids: CASSQRVEAFF.

The chain carries TRBV12-3 or TRBV12-4 and TRBJ1-1; perhaps TRBD1 as D (6 bases). CDR3 length: 13 residues. Trimming stripped 5 bases from V and 7 bases from J, with 14 bases between. CDR3 DNA: TGTGCCAGCAGTCCCCGGGGGCAGAGTGAAGCTTTCTTT. It specifies CASSPRGQSEAFF.

V gene TRBV5-5 combines with J gene TRBJ2-1; perhaps TRBD1 as D (6 bases). Germline V CDR1 and CDR2: SGHKS, YYEKEE (reference sequence). The V end was cut by 3 bases, the J end by 0 bases, with 19 bases between. The CDR3 contains 18 residues. CDR3 bases: TGTGCCAGCAGCTCTAAGCCCTCAGGGGTGAGCTCCTACAATGAGCAGTTCTTC. It translates to CASSSKPSGVSSYNEQFF.

This chain uses TRBV10-3 with TRBJ1-3, with a weak D call TRBD1 (6 bases). CDR1 and CDR2 from the germline V gene are ENHRY and SYGVKD. The CDR3 contains 15 residues. V was clipped by 7 bases and J by 0 bases, with 13 bases between them. The CDR3 DNA is TGTGCCATCACCCAGGGGTTCCGCTCTGGAAACACCATATATTTT. This encodes CAITQGFRSGNTIYF.

This clone was observed once. CDR3 loop: CSAGVRQPQHF. CDR3 coding DNA: TGCAGTGCAGGGGTCAGACAGCCCCAGCATTTT. The chain carries TRBV20-1 and TRBJ1-5, with a tentative D call TRBD1 (5 bases). V was trimmed by 6 bases and J by 7 bases, leaving 10 bases between them. This CDR3 has 11 amino acids. Germline V gene lookup returns CDR1 DFQATT and CDR2 SNEGSKA (reference sequence).

The V and J genes are TRBV11-2 and TRBJ2-3, with 11 nucleotides matching TRBD2. Looked up from germline, CDR1 is SGHAT and CDR2 is FQNNGV. The CDR3 totals 16 residues. With V trimmed by 5 bases and J by 1 base, 5 bases remained unmatched. CDR3 protein: CASSEGTSGGTDTQYF. In nucleotides, the CDR3 is TGTGCCAGCAGCGAGGGGACTAGCGGAGGCACAGATACGCAGTATTTT.

The V gene is TRBV18, the J gene TRBJ2-1; the D gene is possibly TRBD1 (6 bases). Germline V CDR1 and CDR2: KGHSH, LQKENI. Trimming left V 3 bases short and J 6 bases short, with 18 bases between. The CDR3 runs 16 residues. CDR3 bases: TGTGCCAGCTCACCTCCAGGGGTAAGGGGCTTCAATGAGCAGTTCTTC. This gives the protein CASSPPGVRGFNEQFF.

J is TRBJ2-5 and V is TRBV6-5; TRBD2 aligns across 9 bases. Germline lookup yields CDR1 MNHEY and CDR2 SVGAGI. J lost 4 bases, V lost 2 bases, and 8 bases had no gene match. The CDR3 loop spans 16 amino acids. CDR3 sequence (DNA): TGTGCCAGCAGTTACGGGTTAGCGGGAGTTGGAGAGACCCAGTACTTC. The encoded protein is CASSYGLAGVGETQYF.

This sequence joins TRBV20-1 and TRBJ1-2; possibly TRBD1 for D (5 bases). CDR1 is DFQATT and CDR2 is SNEGSKA in the germline V gene (reference sequence). V was shortened by 3 bases and J by 3 bases, with 23 bases between the two germline ends. The CDR3 is made up of 17 amino acids. This CDR3 is CSASQRGAPGAYYGYTF. CDR3 DNA sequence: TGCAGTGCTAGTCAAAGAGGGGCCCCCGGGGCCTACTATGGCTACACCTTC.

This clone is a singleton in its sample. The rearrangement joins TRBV4-3 to TRBJ2-1; D could derive from TRBD1 or TRBD2 (6 bases each). The CDR3 totals 16 residues. Trimming shortened V by 2 bases and J by 3 bases, and 14 bases separated the two germline ends. Looked up from germline, CDR1 is LGHNA and CDR2 is YSLEER. CDR3 amino acids: CASSQSGGSRYNEQFF. The DNA of the CDR3 is TGCGCCAGCAGCCAATCCGGGGGCTCCCGCTACAATGAGCAGTTCTTC.

The chain uses TRBV5-1 and TRBJ2-5; no clear D gene. CDR3 length: 15 amino acids. V lost 0 bases, J lost 5 bases, and 14 bases lay in between. CDR1 and CDR2 from the germline V gene are SGHRS and YFSETQ. This CDR3 is CASSLDLSRHETQYF. CDR3 nucleotide sequence: TGCGCCAGCAGCTTGGACCTTTCGAGGCATGAGACCCAGTACTTC.

The table lists this clone with a count of one. The genes are TRBV5-6 and TRBJ1-1, with D tentatively TRBD1 (5 bases). V lost 0 bases to trimming and J lost 1 base, with 7 bases between them. Germline V gene sequence: CDR1 SGHDT, CDR2 YYEEEE. The CDR3 extends over 14 amino acids. The CDR3 bases are TGTGCCAGCAGCTTGGTTGGGGGGAACACTGAAGCTTTCTTT. It translates to CASSLVGGNTEAFF.

The gene calls are TRBV19 and TRBJ1-3, with 11 bases fitting TRBD1. CDR3 size: 18 residues. The V gene end was trimmed by 8 bases and the J gene end by 1 base; junction bases not matched to a gene: 13. Per germline, CDR1 LNHDA and CDR2 SQIVND (reference sequence). The CDR3 sequence is CASDLRDRGVYSGNTIYF. CDR3 nucleotides: TGTGCCAGTGATCTCCGGGACAGGGGGGTTTATTCTGGAAACACCATATATTTT.

This chain connects TRBV7-2 to TRBJ2-3, with 8 bases lining up with TRBD2. The CDR3 totals 16 residues. V shed 0 bases and J 1 base; nucleotides not matched to a gene: 3. The germline V gene has CDR1 SGHTA and CDR2 FQGNSA. CDR3 in DNA: TGTGCCAGCAGCTTAGCCTCACTAGCGGGCACAGATACGCAGTATTTT. Translated: CASSLASLAGTDTQYF.

The rearrangement uses TRBV5-6 and TRBJ2-7; D ambiguous. This CDR3 region has 13 residues. Looked up from germline, CDR1 is SGHDT and CDR2 is YYEEEE. V shed 0 bases and J shed 6 bases, with 10 bases lying between them. This chain's CDR3 is CASSLGPPGEQYV. Here the CDR3 DNA reads TGTGCCAGCAGCTTGGGACCGCCTGGCGAGCAGTACGTC.

This clone was seen only once. The chain couples TRBV3-1 (or the pseudogene TRBV3-2) to TRBJ2-7; 7 bases fit TRBD1. Germline CDR1 is LGHDT and CDR2 is YNNKEL (reference sequence). The CDR3 spans 14 residues. V lost 5 bases, J lost 1 base, and 5 bases stayed unmatched. The CDR3 reads CASSTTTGSYEQYF. The CDR3 nucleotides are TGTGCCAGCAGCACAACGACAGGGTCCTACGAGCAGTACTTC.

The chain couples TRBV6-5 to TRBJ1-1; D not certain. This CDR3 has 14 amino acids. From germline, CDR1 is MNHEY and CDR2 SVGAGI. V shed 0 bases and J shed 2 bases, with 7 bases lying between them. CDR3 sequence: CASSYSEVNTEAFF. DNA for the CDR3: TGTGCCAGCAGTTACTCGGAGGTTAACACTGAAGCTTTCTTT.

The chain carries TRBV18 and TRBJ2-7; unclear D gene. The CDR3 totals 15 residues. Germline V lookup: CDR1 KGHSH, CDR2 LQKENI. V shed 0 bases and J shed 0 bases, with 9 bases lying between them. The CDR3 bases are TGTGCCAGCTCACCACCCAGAAACCCCTCCTACGAGCAGTACTTC. Protein: CASSPPRNPSYEQYF.

This clone was seen once. This chain joins TRBV5-5 and TRBJ2-5; 9 bases fit TRBD1. J was trimmed by 2 bases and V by 5 bases; bases with no gene match: 4. The CDR3 has 14 amino acids. CDR1 and CDR2 (germline): SGHKS, YYEKEE (reference sequence). CDR3: CASRWGQGQETQYF. For the CDR3, the DNA is TGTGCCAGCAGGTGGGGACAGGGACAAGAGACCCAGTACTTC.

The chain links TRBV29-1 to TRBJ1-1; 8 bases fit TRBD1. Trimming took 6 bases from V and 1 from J; bases not matched to a gene: 1. CDR1 is SQVTM and CDR2 is ANQGSEA in the germline V gene. The CDR3 totals 12 residues. CDR3 loop: CSVGQANTEAFF. The CDR3 nucleotides read TGCAGCGTGGGACAGGCGAACACTGAAGCTTTCTTT.

V gene TRBV18 combines with J gene TRBJ2-5, with D possibly matching TRBD2 (6 bases). With 5 bases removed from V and 2 bases from J, the gap between germline ends came to 15 bases. The CDR3 spans 15 residues. The germline V gene encodes CDR1 KGHSH and CDR2 LQKENI. This CDR3 is CASSKQAGLQETQYF. CDR3 in DNA: TGTGCCAGCTCAAAACAAGCGGGCCTGCAAGAGACCCAGTACTTC.

The V call is TRBV11-2, the J call TRBJ2-7; maybe TRBD1 (7 bases). Per germline, CDR1 SGHAT and CDR2 FQNNGV. V shed 5 bases and J shed 2 bases, with 13 bases lying between them. This CDR3 has 14 amino acids. The CDR3 DNA reads as TGTGCCAGCAGCCTAGCCAGGGGGGCCTACGAGCAGTACTTC. It translates to CASSLARGAYEQYF. The full variable domain, in which reference TRBV11-2 and TRBJ2-7 provide the parts outside the CDR3, is EAGVAQSPRYKIIEKRQSVAFWCNPISGHATLYWYQQILGQGPKLLIQFQNNGVVDDSQLPKDRFSAERLKGVDSTLKIQPAKLEDSAVYLCASSLARGAYEQYFGPGTRLTVT.

The V call is TRBV11-2, the J call TRBJ2-5; possibly TRBD1 for D (5 bases). V was trimmed by 2 bases and J by 9 bases, leaving 13 bases between them. Per the germline V gene, CDR1 is SGHAT and CDR2 is FQNNGV. There are 13 residues in the CDR3. The CDR3 reads CASSLPGIGAQYF. CDR3 sequence (DNA): TGTGCCAGCAGCTTACCCGGAATAGGGGCCCAGTACTTC.

The chain couples TRBV6-2 or TRBV6-3 to TRBJ2-5, with 12 bases that match TRBD2. The V segment lost 2 bases and the J segment 2 bases; nucleotides outside the gene matches: 3. The CDR3 spans 16 residues. Germline CDR1 reads MNHEY; CDR2 reads SVGEGT. As DNA, the CDR3 is TGTGCCAGCAGTTACACCGGACTAGCGGGACAAGAGACCCAGTACTTC. Encoded protein: CASSYTGLAGQETQYF.

This chain connects TRBV7-9 to TRBJ2-7, with D perhaps matching TRBD2 (6 bases). Trimming pared 3 bases from V and 5 bases from J, leaving 11 bases between. CDR3 length equals 13 residues. Germline V gene data show CDR1 as SEHNR and CDR2 as FQNEAQ (reference sequence). The CDR3 loop reads CASSFGGAHEQYF. The CDR3 nucleotides read TGTGCCAGCAGCTTCGGAGGGGCCCACGAGCAGTACTTC.

In nucleotides, the CDR3 is TGTGCCAGCTCACTCGGACAGGGGGGAGCTTTCTTT. Encoded protein: CASSLGQGGAFF. J is TRBJ1-1 and V is TRBV18; TRBD1 agrees at 10 bases. Germline trimming cut 4 bases from V and 10 bases from J; bases unmatched to any gene: 3. This CDR3 is built from 12 residues. Germline CDR1 and CDR2: KGHSH and LQKENI.

This chain joins TRBV3-1 (or the pseudogene TRBV3-2) and TRBJ1-2; D is possibly TRBD1 (6 bases). This CDR3 has 13 residues. The V end lost 1 base, the J end lost 4 bases, and 7 bases lay between the germline ends. CDR1 and CDR2 (germline): LGHDT, YNNKEL (reference sequence). The DNA of the CDR3 is TGTGCCAGCAGCCAAGCAGGGGTCTATGGCTACACCTTC. It is translated as CASSQAGVYGYTF.

V is TRBV5-5 and J is TRBJ2-7; D might be TRBD1 or TRBD2, each matching 5 bases. This CDR3 comprises 15 residues. Trimming cost V 2 bases and J 4 bases, with 16 bases left between them. CDR1 is SGHKS, CDR2 YYEKEE, per germline (reference sequence). Here the CDR3 reads CASSLTGTGLYEQYV. The CDR3 DNA sequence: TGTGCCAGCAGCTTAACCGGGACCGGACTTTACGAGCAGTACGTC.

This chain connects TRBV7-2 to TRBJ1-1; no definite D call. Germline values: CDR1 SGHTA, CDR2 FQGNSA. The CDR3 contains 15 residues. V dropped 5 bases and J dropped 1 base, with 14 bases sitting between them. DNA of the CDR3: TGTGCCAGCAGCCCGAGAAGGCAGCAGAACACTGAAGCTTTCTTT. As protein: CASSPRRQQNTEAFF.

This chain connects TRBV6-5 to TRBJ2-1; 11 positions match TRBD2. J was trimmed by 4 bases and V by 6 bases; bases with no gene match: 5. CDR1 is MNHEY, CDR2 SVGAGI, per germline. CDR3 length equals 15 residues. DNA of the CDR3: TGTGCCAGCAGGAGCCGGACTAGCGGGTACAATGAGCAGTTCTTC. This gives the protein CASRSRTSGYNEQFF.